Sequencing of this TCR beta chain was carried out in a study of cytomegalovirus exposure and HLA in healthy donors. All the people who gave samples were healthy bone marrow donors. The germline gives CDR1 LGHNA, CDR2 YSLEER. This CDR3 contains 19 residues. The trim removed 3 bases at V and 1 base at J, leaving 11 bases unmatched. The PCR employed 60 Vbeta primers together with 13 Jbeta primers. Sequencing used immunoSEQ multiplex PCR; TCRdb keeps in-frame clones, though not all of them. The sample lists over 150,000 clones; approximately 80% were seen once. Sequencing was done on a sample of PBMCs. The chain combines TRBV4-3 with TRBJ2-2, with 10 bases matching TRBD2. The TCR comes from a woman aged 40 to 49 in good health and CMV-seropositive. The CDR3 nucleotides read TGCGCCAGCAGCCAGCAATATTTTCTAGCGGGAGTGAACACCGGGGAGCTGTTTTTT. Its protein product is CASSQQYFLAGVNTGELFF.